One and the same sample provided the 30 T cell receptor beta chains below, sequenced in a study of blood T cells in healthy people across ages. Next came a second PCR, run for about 6 to 11 cycles, which used a sample-barcoded 5' primer along with a J-beta primer mix. MiXCR, run by TCRdb on the 5' RACE reads, gives a single entry per CDR3 protein. The sample lists about 1.4 million distinct CDR3 sequences, approximately 60% occurring once. The sample was blood. The receptors derive from a man aged 18 to 29 in good health.

This chain joins TRBV29-1 and TRBJ2-7, with TRBD1 matching over 9 bases. J gave up 6 bases and V 6 bases, and 6 bases lay outside the gene matches. The CDR3 contains 12 residues. Germline assignment: CDR1 SQVTM and CDR2 ANQGSEA. CDR3 in amino acids: CSVEGDRAEQYF. Here the CDR3 DNA reads TGCAGCGTCGAGGGGGACAGGGCCGAGCAGTACTTC.

This clonotype has a handful of counts. The CDR3 DNA reads as TGTGCCATCAGTGGGATCGGAGAGCAGTTCTTC. Protein: CAISGIGEQFF. This sequence joins TRBV10-3 and TRBJ2-1; D is undetermined. V was pared by 4 bases and J by 10 bases, with 8 bases between. CDR1 and CDR2 from the germline V gene are ENHRY and SYGVKD. The CDR3 sequence is 11 residues long.

The chain employs TRBV15 and TRBJ1-1; D is ambiguous. Deletions cut 1 base from V and 0 bases from J, with 9 bases between. This CDR3 has 15 residues. Germline V CDR1 and CDR2: LNHNV, YYDKDF (reference sequence). The CDR3 loop is CATSRVGTMNTEAFF. The CDR3 DNA sequence: TGTGCCACCAGCAGAGTGGGCACCATGAACACTGAAGCTTTCTTT.

This rearrangement joins TRBV7-9 to TRBJ2-5; D not resolved. The germline V gene has CDR1 SEHNR and CDR2 FQNEAQ (reference sequence). The CDR3 contains 15 residues. V was cut by 1 base and J by 5 bases, with 14 bases left in between. The CDR3 coding sequence is TGTGCCAGCAGCTTAGTGGGTCGGCAGTCTGAGACCCAGTACTTC. Residues: CASSLVGRQSETQYF.

Of note for this clonotype: The junction differs from germline at one of its ends, possibly a read error. This chain connects TRBV27 to TRBJ2-7; 7 bases align to TRBD1. CDR1 and CDR2 (germline): MNHEY, SMNVEV (reference sequence). CDR3 length: 15 residues. CDR3 in amino acids: CAGSPGTESSYEQYF. Here the CDR3 DNA reads TGTGCCGGCAGTCCGGGGACAGAGAGCTCCTACGAGCAGTACTTC.

V gene TRBV5-1 combines with J gene TRBJ2-1, with 13 bases matching TRBD2. This CDR3 spans 18 amino acids. CDR1 and CDR2 from the germline V gene are SGHRS and YFSETQ. Unmatched junction bases numbered 17, after V lost 4 bases and J lost 10 bases. CDR3 in amino acids: CASSTTSGGATLLREQFF. The CDR3, as DNA: TGCGCCAGCAGCACTACTAGCGGGGGGGCAACCCTCCTACGCGAGCAGTTCTTC.

This sequence joins TRBV2 and TRBJ1-1; D remains ambiguous. The CDR3 sequence is 13 residues long. V gave up 7 bases and J gave up 1 base, with 10 bases separating them. Germline CDR1 and CDR2: SNHLY and FYNNEI. Here the CDR3 DNA reads TGTGCCAGCATTAGGGCCCGGAACACTGAAGCTTTCTTT. Translation: CASIRARNTEAFF.

About this clonotype: One end of the junction is discordant with germline, which a read error may explain. The rearrangement uses TRBV7-2 and TRBJ2-7; the match to TRBD1 covers 9 bases. This CDR3 contains 15 residues. Germline V gene sequence: CDR1 SGHTA, CDR2 FQGNSA. The CDR3 region has the DNA TGTGCCGGCAGCTTAACAGGGGGCGCACTAGTTGAGCAGTACTTC. Amino acids: CAGSLTGGALVEQYF.

The chain has TRBV6-5 and TRBJ2-5, with 7 bases identical to TRBD1. The V segment lost 10 bases and the J segment 5 bases; nucleotides outside the gene matches: 10. Germline CDR1 reads MNHEY; CDR2 reads SVGAGI. This CDR3 is 13 amino acids long. CDR3 sequence reads: CATKQGNGETQYF. The CDR3 nucleotides read TGTGCCACCAAACAGGGGAATGGGGAGACCCAGTACTTC.

The V gene is TRBV28, the J gene TRBJ2-3; D is possibly TRBD1 (5 bases). This CDR3 comprises 16 residues. Trimming took 3 bases from V and 9 from J, leaving 22 bases between them. Germline V CDR1 and CDR2: MDHEN, SYDVKM. CDR3 in amino acids: CASSLSGPLGLNTQYF. CDR3 coding DNA: TGTGCCAGCAGTTTGTCAGGGCCCCTCGGCTTGAACACGCAGTATTTT.

This clonotype was seen only a few times. J is TRBJ1-5 and V is TRBV12-3 or TRBV12-4, with D unresolved. The CDR3 runs 12 residues. Trimming removed 5 bases at V and 8 bases at J, with 10 bases between. DNA of the CDR3: TGTGCCAGCAGTCCACTAGGTGAGCCCCAGCATTTT. Translation: CASSPLGEPQHF.

This clonotype has a single count. This sequence joins TRBV6-6 and TRBJ1-5; D is perhaps TRBD1 (5 bases). Germline lookup yields CDR1 MNHNY and CDR2 SVGAGI (reference sequence). The germline V and J ends were trimmed by 8 bases and 6 bases, with 14 bases remaining between them. CDR3 length: 13 amino acids. CDR3 coding DNA: TGTGCCAGCGGCCGGGGGACTGGTCAGCCCCAGCATTTT. Its protein is CASGRGTGQPQHF.

The gene calls are TRBV20-1 and TRBJ2-7; 9 bases agree with TRBD1. The CDR3 contains 16 residues. V lost 0 bases to trimming and J lost 3 bases; unmatched junction nucleotides: 9. Germline V gene data show CDR1 as DFQATT and CDR2 as SNEGSKA (reference sequence). CDR3: CSARDTRDRAVYEQYF. CDR3 DNA sequence: TGCAGTGCTAGAGACACCCGGGACAGGGCGGTCTACGAGCAGTACTTC.

The genes are TRBV27 and TRBJ1-1; D is possibly TRBD1 (6 bases). Germline values: CDR1 MNHEY, CDR2 SMNVEV (reference sequence). This CDR3 region has 14 residues. Trimming shortened V by 6 bases and J by 3 bases, and 14 bases separated the two germline ends. The CDR3 region is CASSLRGGDTEAFF. The CDR3 bases are TGTGCCAGCAGCCTAAGGGGGGGGGACACTGAAGCTTTCTTT.

The rearrangement uses TRBV2 and TRBJ2-4; D may be TRBD1 (6 bases). The closer fit of TRBJ2-5 to the DNA end suggests the J call may be wrong. The germline CDR1 and CDR2 sequences are SNHLY and FYNNEI. The CDR3 totals 13 residues. The DNA of the CDR3 is TGTGCCAGCAAATTGGACAGCTCAGAGACCCAGTACTTC. Residues: CASKLDSSETQYF.

This clonotype was counted only a few times. The V and J genes are TRBV29-1 and TRBJ2-3; TRBD2 might be the D (6 bases). The CDR3 length is 13 residues. The germline V gene encodes CDR1 SQVTM and CDR2 ANQGSEA. V was pared by 6 bases and J by 8 bases, with 18 bases between. CDR3 coding DNA: TGCAGCGTCCACGGACTCACCGGGGGTACGCAGTATTTT. Its protein is CSVHGLTGGTQYF.

The V call is TRBV27, the J call TRBJ2-7; 8 bases align to TRBD2. The CDR3 spans 16 residues. V lost 2 bases and J lost 3; bases outside the gene matches: 9. In germline, CDR1 is MNHEY, CDR2 SMNVEV (reference sequence). CDR3 sequence: CASSLSILAANYEQYF. Written as DNA, the CDR3 is TGTGCCAGCAGTTTAAGTATACTAGCGGCAAACTACGAGCAGTACTTC.

This sequence joins TRBV7-9 and TRBJ2-4; a possible D gene is TRBD2 (5 bases). Gene TRBJ2-7 matches the end of the DNA better, so the J call may be wrong. Germline-derived CDR1 and CDR2 are SEHNR and FQNEAQ (reference sequence). The CDR3 loop spans 14 amino acids. CDR3 in DNA: TGTGCCAGCAGCTTAGTAGGTAGAGGACTCGAGCAGTACTTC. This gives the protein CASSLVGRGLEQYF.

CDR3 in amino acids: CASSFPGQNQETQYF. The CDR3 nucleotides read TGTGCCAGCAGCTTCCCGGGACAGAACCAAGAGACCCAGTACTTC. The chain combines TRBV7-9 with TRBJ2-5; 7 positions match TRBD1. V shed 3 bases and J 0 bases; nucleotides not matched to a gene: 4. The CDR3 sequence is 15 residues long. Germline CDR1 SEHNR, CDR2 FQNEAQ (reference sequence). The full variable domain, its missing parts supplied by reference TRBV7-9 and TRBJ2-5, is DTGVSQNPRHKITKRGQNVTFRCDPISEHNRLYWYRQTLGQGPEFLTYFQNEAQLEKSRLLSDRFSAERPKGSFSTLEIQRTEQGDSAMYLCASSFPGQNQETQYFGPGTRLLVL.

The CDR3 coding sequence is TGTGCCACCAGCGCGAATGTTTTTGCTGAAGCTTTCTTT. Its protein product is CATSANVFAEAFF. The chain carries TRBV15 and TRBJ1-1, with unresolved D. CDR3 size: 13 residues. CDR1 and CDR2 (germline): LNHNV, YYDKDF (reference sequence). Trimming cost V 5 bases and J 6 bases, with 13 bases left between them.

This chain connects TRBV20-1 to TRBJ2-3; D possibly corresponds to TRBD2 (6 bases). The CDR3 spans 15 residues. The V gene's germline CDR1 is DFQATT and CDR2 SNEGSKA (reference sequence). V lost 3 bases and J 3 bases, leaving 16 bases between the germline ends. CDR3 residues: CSASRRVAQTDTQYF. CDR3 sequence (DNA): TGCAGTGCTAGCAGGAGGGTGGCCCAGACAGATACGCAGTATTTT.

The rearrangement joins TRBV27 to TRBJ1-2; TRBD1 might be the D (6 bases). The CDR3 consists of 14 residues. V lost 3 bases and J 0 bases, leaving 8 bases between the germline ends. Germline CDR1 and CDR2: MNHEY and SMNVEV (reference sequence). CDR3 sequence (DNA): TGTGCCAGCAGTTTTACAGGGCCTAACTATGGCTACACCTTC. Encoded protein: CASSFTGPNYGYTF.

A note on this clonotype: The junction shows a germline mismatch at one end, possibly a read error. This chain uses TRBV20-1 with TRBJ2-5; 7 nucleotides align to TRBD1. CDR1 and CDR2 from the germline V gene are DFQATT and SNEGSKA (reference sequence). This CDR3 has 14 residues. The CDR3, as DNA: TGCAGTGCTAGAGAGGGACAGCCGATGGAGAACCAGTACTTC. As protein: CSAREGQPMENQYF.

This clonotype was counted a few times. This chain links TRBV7-2 with TRBJ2-7; D is perhaps TRBD2 (6 bases). Trimming removed 5 bases at V and 6 bases at J, with 14 bases between. This CDR3 has 13 residues. Germline lookup yields CDR1 SGHTA and CDR2 FQGNSA. This chain's CDR3 is CASSRSLGGEQYF. The CDR3 nucleotides read TGTGCCAGCAGCCGCAGCCTCGGGGGCGAGCAGTACTTC.

This clonotype was counted only a few times. V gene TRBV7-2 combines with J gene TRBJ2-1, with 11 bases identical to TRBD2. With V trimmed by 0 bases and J by 9 bases, 4 bases remained unmatched. Per the germline V gene, CDR1 is SGHTA and CDR2 is FQGNSA. The CDR3 extends over 15 amino acids. CDR3: CASSLALAGGLEQFF. CDR3 DNA: TGTGCCAGCAGCTTAGCGCTAGCGGGGGGTCTTGAGCAGTTCTTC. The whole variable domain, remainder taken from reference TRBV7-2 and TRBJ2-1, is GAGVSQSPSNKVTEKGKDVELRCDPISGHTALYWYRQSLGQGLEFLIYFQGNSAPDKSGLPSDRFSAERTGGSVSTLTIQRTQQEDSAVYLCASSLALAGGLEQFFGPGTRLTVL.

The rearrangement joins TRBV2 to TRBJ2-1; possibly TRBD1 for D (6 bases). The ends were cut back, 8 bases at V and 5 bases at J, with 16 bases in the middle. This CDR3 comprises 14 residues. From germline, CDR1 is SNHLY and CDR2 FYNNEI. This chain's CDR3 is CASPVRDTDNEQFF. The CDR3 bases are TGTGCCAGCCCTGTCCGGGACACCGACAATGAGCAGTTCTTC.

The V gene is TRBV14, the J gene TRBJ2-7, with TRBD2 as a possible D gene (6 bases). CDR1 is SGHDN, CDR2 FVKESK, per germline. The CDR3 sequence is 16 residues long. Trimming stripped 1 base from V and 2 bases from J, with 15 bases between. CDR3 in amino acids: CASSQAFFGSPYEQYF. The CDR3, as DNA: TGTGCCAGCAGCCAAGCTTTTTTCGGGAGTCCCTACGAGCAGTACTTC.

The rearrangement links TRBV20-1 to TRBJ1-6, with TRBD1 matching 10 bases. V shed 3 bases, J shed 8 bases, and the junction held 10 bases outside the gene matches. Germline lookup yields CDR1 DFQATT and CDR2 SNEGSKA (reference sequence). The CDR3 contains 16 residues. The DNA of the CDR3 is TGCAGTGCTAGGACACCCCCCGGGACAGGGGATTCACCCCTCCACTTT. This sequence encodes CSARTPPGTGDSPLHF.

This clonotype occurred a few times. The rearrangement uses TRBV25-1 and TRBJ1-4, with D perhaps matching TRBD1 (6 bases). Germline CDR1 MGHDK, CDR2 SYGVNS. V lost 2 bases and J lost 7, with 11 bases in between. This CDR3 is 14 amino acids long. CDR3 DNA sequence: TGTGCCAGCAGTGAACCACAGGGCGGTGAAAAACTGTTTTTT. It encodes CASSEPQGGEKLFF. Filled out from reference TRBV25-1 and TRBJ1-4, the complete variable domain reads EADIYQTPRYLVIGTGKKITLECSQTMGHDKMYWYQQDPGMELHLIHYSYGVNSTEKGDLSSESTVSRIRTEHFPLTLESARPSHTSQYLCASSEPQGGEKLFFGSGTQLSVL.

The table lists this clonotype with a few counts. Compared with germline, one end of the junction differs, possibly owing to a read error. The chain couples TRBV20-1 to TRBJ2-7; D may be TRBD1 (5 bases). Germline V lookup: CDR1 DFQATT, CDR2 SNEGSKA (reference sequence). The CDR3 runs 14 residues. The CDR3 is CSARDVDTSYEQYF. For the CDR3, the DNA is TGCAGTGCTCGAGACGTGGACACCTCCTACGAGCAGTACTTC.